This T cell receptor beta chain was identified in a study of CD4 T cells in relation to SARS-CoV-2 and coronaviruses. General study points: This crossreactivity analysis covered spike protein alone, no other viral proteins. About 65% of donors had memory CD4+ clonotypes crossrecognizing SARS-CoV-2 and common cold coronavirus spike.

Naive and memory CD4+ T cells were separated from cryopreserved PBMCs. Notes on this clone: Its antigen is unidentified.

Generated by immunoSEQ multiplex PCR, the TCRdb table keeps only in-frame clones and is missing some. The table has over 35,000 clones, around 74% seen once; the top ten hold just over 20%. CDR3 length: 12 amino acids. Germline CDR1 SGHDN, CDR2 FVKESK. V lost 1 base to trimming and J lost 7 bases, with 5 bases between them. V and J are TRBV14 and TRBJ2-4; D is ambiguous. The receptor was isolated from an adult with COVID-19. Material for sequencing was memory CD4+ T cells from PBMCs, cultured in vitro. This CDR3 reads CASSQVINIQYF. Written as DNA, the CDR3 is TGTGCCAGCAGCCAAGTCATCAACATTCAGTACTTC.